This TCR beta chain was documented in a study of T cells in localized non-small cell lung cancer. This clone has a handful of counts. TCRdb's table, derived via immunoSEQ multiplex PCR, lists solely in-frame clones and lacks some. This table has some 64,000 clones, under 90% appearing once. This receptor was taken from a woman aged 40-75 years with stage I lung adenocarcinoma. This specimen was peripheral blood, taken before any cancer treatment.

The CDR3 region has the DNA TGTGCCAGTAGTACTAAGACGGCCTTTGAAGCTTTCTTT. This gives the protein CASSTKTAFEAFF. The rearrangement joins TRBV19 to TRBJ1-1; D gene uncertain. Per the germline V gene, CDR1 is LNHDA and CDR2 is SQIVND (reference sequence). Trimming pared 4 bases from V and 7 bases from J, leaving 13 bases between. The CDR3 is 13 amino acids.